This TCR beta chain was identified during a study of blood T cells in healthy people across ages (dated by TCRdb to the mid-2010s). General notes on the study: In model experiments, template switching captured about one uniquely barcoded TCR beta cDNA molecule for every two T cells. Using the same blood draw, the study looked at two additional independent replicas of 1 million unique cDNA reads for two donors, one aged 18 to 30 and the other aged 80 or older. To avoid experimental bias, donors of different ages were randomly spread across the sequencing lanes. The donors were divided into four age groups: young (average around 15 years), middle-aged (approximately 39), aged (about 60) and long-lived (about 79). Using deep sequencing normalized with unique cDNA molecular identifiers, the study measured how TCR beta repertoire diversity changes with age.

General findings and caveats noted by the study authors: A strong correlation was found between observed TCR beta diversity and the percentage of naive T cells measured by flow cytometry. Estimates of total diversity from one million sequenced T cells were regarded as lower bounds and underestimates. Compared with the aged group, the long-lived group had more naive CD4+ T cells, fewer expanded clones and increased TCR diversity, suggesting age selection. Because donor CMV infection status was unknown, age-related changes in expanded clonotypes were potentially confounded. Observed TCR beta diversity per million T cells fell roughly linearly with age, and a significant reduction was already apparent by age about 36. Bulk unsorted PBMC profiling prevented conclusive comparison of naive and antigen-experienced compartments.

Donors were 39 systemically healthy Caucasian individuals from Russia aged roughly 6 to 95 years. Ten milliliters of peripheral blood were drawn from each donor into EDTA-treated Vacutainer tubes. Ficoll-Paque density-gradient centrifugation was used to isolate PBMCs, with at least 7 million per sample. Trizol reagent was used to extract total RNA from PBMCs, with at least 5.5 micrograms per sample. For every donor, flow cytometry on a PBMC aliquot measured the percentage of naive CD45RAhigh/CD27high T cells. The receptor library was made with 5' RACE. Data came from an Illumina HiSeq 2500. A second 7 to 11 cycle PCR used a sample-barcoded 5' primer and a J-beta primer mix. Each TCR beta cDNA molecule received a unique molecular identifier from a template-switch 5' adaptor carrying 12 random nucleotides. At least 2.5 million CDR3-containing paired-end reads were obtained from each sample. The Mint cDNA synthesis kit, primed by a TRBC-specific oligonucleotide, was used to synthesize first-strand cDNA from all RNA. Following uracil-DNA glycosylase treatment, all cDNA underwent a first 18-cycle PCR with the universal primers M1SS and BC2_uni_R. In the paper's pipeline: Each sample was normalized by randomly selecting 1 million high-quality reads, each carrying a distinct molecular identifier. Reads with shared molecular identifiers were discarded instead of being binned into consensus sequences. MiTCR, with a Q25 quality threshold and the strictest error-elimination algorithm, was used for CDR3 identification, clonotype clustering and error correction. A nonparametric unseen species model with Euler transformation was used to estimate lower-bound total TCR beta diversity. The raw public data were reprocessed by TCRdb itself: fastp quality trimming at Q25, MiXCR clonotype calling, in-frame beta chains only. Every CDR3 protein is listed once, alongside the most common genes and DNA of its rows. TCRdb's processing, not the study's, gives the V and J calls here. This sample is represented by about 2 million distinct CDR3 sequences; about 49% of them were singletons. The biggest ten clones account for roughly 2% of the sample.

Concerning this clonotype: Its specific antigen is unknown. Per-base qualities were not stored, and no clone one base away is much larger.

The sequence was obtained from a woman aged 40 to 50 in good health. The sample consisted of blood.

The CDR3: CASSSGLNFFLQETQYF. The DNA is as follows: TGTGCCAGCAGCTCGGGACTAAATTTTTTTCTCCAAGAGACCCAGTACTTC. This chain is built from TRBV7-2 and TRBJ2-5; TRBD2 matches 7 bases in the middle. Unmatched junction bases come to 12, with V trimmed by 4 bases and J by 1 base. From the cysteine up to the phenylalanine, the CDR3 has a length of 17 residues. The CDR3 DNA has 51 bases and is translated from base 1. The CDR1 and CDR2 encoded by the germline V gene are SGHTA and FQGNSA.